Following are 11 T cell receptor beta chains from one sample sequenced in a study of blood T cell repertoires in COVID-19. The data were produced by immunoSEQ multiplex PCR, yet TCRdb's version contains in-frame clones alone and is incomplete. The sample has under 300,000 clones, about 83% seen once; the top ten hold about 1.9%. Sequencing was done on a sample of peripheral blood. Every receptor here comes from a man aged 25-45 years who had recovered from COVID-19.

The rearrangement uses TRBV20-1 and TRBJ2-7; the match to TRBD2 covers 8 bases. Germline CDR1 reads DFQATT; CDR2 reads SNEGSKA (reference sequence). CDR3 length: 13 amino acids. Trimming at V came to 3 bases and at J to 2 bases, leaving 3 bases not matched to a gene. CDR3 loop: CSASVGGAYEQYF. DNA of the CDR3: TGCAGTGCTAGTGTCGGGGGGGCCTACGAGCAGTACTTC.

CDR3 residues: CAIGDSRGPNYGYTF. CDR3 DNA sequence: TGTGCCATCGGGGACTCTAGGGGCCCTAACTATGGCTACACCTTC. The chain couples TRBV10-3 to TRBJ1-2; tentative D call: TRBD1 (5 bases). CDR3 length: 15 amino acids. From germline, CDR1 is ENHRY and CDR2 SYGVKD. The V end lost 8 bases, the J end lost 0 bases, and 16 bases lay between the germline ends.

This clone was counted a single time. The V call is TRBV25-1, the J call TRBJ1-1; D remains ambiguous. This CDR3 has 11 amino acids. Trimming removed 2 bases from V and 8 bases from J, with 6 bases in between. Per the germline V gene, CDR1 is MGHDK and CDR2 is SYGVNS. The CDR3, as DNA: TGTGCCAGCAGTGAAAACAGCGAAGCTTTCTTT. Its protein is CASSENSEAFF.

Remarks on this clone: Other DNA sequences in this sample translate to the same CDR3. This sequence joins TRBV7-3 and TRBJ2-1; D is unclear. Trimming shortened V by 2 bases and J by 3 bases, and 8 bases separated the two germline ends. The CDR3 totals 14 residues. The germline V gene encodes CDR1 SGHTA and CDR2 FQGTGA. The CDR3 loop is CASSLYGSYNEQFF. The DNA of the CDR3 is TGTGCCAGCAGCTTATATGGCAGCTACAATGAGCAGTTCTTC.

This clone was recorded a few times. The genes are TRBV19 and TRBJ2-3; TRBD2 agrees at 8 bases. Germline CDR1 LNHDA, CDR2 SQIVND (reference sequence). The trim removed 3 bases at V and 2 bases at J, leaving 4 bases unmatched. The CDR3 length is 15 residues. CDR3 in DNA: TGTGCCAGTAGTATTTCGGGGGGGCTCACAGATACGCAGTATTTT. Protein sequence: CASSISGGLTDTQYF.

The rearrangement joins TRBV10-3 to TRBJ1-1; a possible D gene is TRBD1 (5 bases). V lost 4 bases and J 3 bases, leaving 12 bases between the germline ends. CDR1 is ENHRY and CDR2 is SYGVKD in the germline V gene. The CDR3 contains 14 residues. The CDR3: CAISAGNRDTEAFF. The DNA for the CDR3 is TGTGCCATCAGTGCAGGGAATCGGGACACTGAAGCTTTCTTT.

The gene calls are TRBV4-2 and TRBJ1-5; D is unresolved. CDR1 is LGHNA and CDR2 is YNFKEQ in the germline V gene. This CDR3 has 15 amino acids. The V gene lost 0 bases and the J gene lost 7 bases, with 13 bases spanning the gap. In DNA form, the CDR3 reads TGTGCCAGCAGCCAAGATTTCGGGGATGGACAGCCCCAGCATTTT. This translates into CASSQDFGDGQPQHF.

The CDR3 protein is CASSTQGATNEKLFF. DNA of the CDR3: TGTGCCAGCAGTACACAGGGGGCAACTAATGAAAAACTGTTTTTT. The chain employs TRBV3-1 (or the pseudogene TRBV3-2) and TRBJ1-4; 8 positions agree with TRBD1. Germline values: CDR1 LGHDT, CDR2 YNNKEL (reference sequence). The J segment lost 0 bases and the V segment lost 6 bases, leaving 3 bases of the junction unmatched. The CDR3 is 15 residues long.

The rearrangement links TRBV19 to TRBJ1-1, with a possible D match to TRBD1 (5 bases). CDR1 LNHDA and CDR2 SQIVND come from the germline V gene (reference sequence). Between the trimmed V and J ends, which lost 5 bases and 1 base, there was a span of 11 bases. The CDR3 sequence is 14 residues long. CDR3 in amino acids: CASSWGGANTEAFF. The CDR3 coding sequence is TGTGCCAGTAGTTGGGGGGGAGCGAACACTGAAGCTTTCTTT.

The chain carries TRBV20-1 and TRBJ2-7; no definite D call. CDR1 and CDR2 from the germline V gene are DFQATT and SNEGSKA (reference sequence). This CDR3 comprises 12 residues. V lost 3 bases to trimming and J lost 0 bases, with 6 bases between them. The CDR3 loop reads CSASDNSYEQYF. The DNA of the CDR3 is TGCAGTGCTAGTGACAACTCCTACGAGCAGTACTTC.

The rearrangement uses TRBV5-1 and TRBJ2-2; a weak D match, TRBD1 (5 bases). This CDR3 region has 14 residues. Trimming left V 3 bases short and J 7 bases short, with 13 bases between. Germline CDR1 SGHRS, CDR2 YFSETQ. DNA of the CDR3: TGCGCCAGCAGCTGGGGCGCCACAGGCGGGGAGCTGTTTTTT. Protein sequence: CASSWGATGGELFF.